The 6 T cell receptor beta chains below all came from one sample that was sequenced in a study of molecular identifiers for immune sequencing clone quantification. TCRdb re-called the PCR reads with MiXCR, one entry per CDR3 protein. The top ten clones hold about 0.78% of a sample with 400,000 to 600,000 distinct CDR3 sequences, about a fifth of them seen once. The sequenced sample consisted of naive CD8+ T cells from blood, with Jurkat cell RNA spiked in. Stated subset: FACS-sorted CD8+CD4-CCR7+CD45RA+ naive T cells. These receptors originate from a human donor in good health. Some libraries in this study had Jurkat cell RNA spiked in.

In this sample, this clonotype turned up a few times. The CDR3 bases are TGTGCCAGCAGTTATCCCCTTGCCGATAGCTCCTACGAGCAGTACTTC. It translates to CASSYPLADSSYEQYF. This chain links TRBV28 with TRBJ2-7; D uncertain. V lost 4 bases to trimming and J lost 0 bases, with 16 bases between them. This CDR3 has 16 residues. Germline V gives CDR1 MDHEN, CDR2 SYDVKM.

This clonotype has more than one count but fewer than ten. Since a much larger clone is just one base distant, this may be a read error. The conserved closing phenylalanine or tryptophan is absent in this CDR3, likely reflecting a read error. V and J are TRBV12-3 or TRBV12-4 and TRBJ2-3; no firm D call. The CDR3 length is 12 residues. V lost 3 bases and J lost 4, with 5 bases in between. The CDR3 spells CASSLEPDTQYS. The CDR3 DNA sequence: TGTGCCAGCAGTTTGGAACCAGATACGCAGTATTCT.

This clonotype was observed at least ten times. The rearrangement uses TRBV5-6 and TRBJ1-2; no clear D gene. CDR3 length: 12 residues. V lost 4 bases, J lost 14 bases, and 18 bases lay in between. Germline loops: CDR1 SGHDT, CDR2 YYEEEE. CDR3 DNA sequence: TGTGCCAGCAGCCAGCCAGCCACTTCGGTTACCTTC. It translates to CASSQPATSVTF.

This clonotype was found a few times. The gene calls are TRBV6-5 and TRBJ1-1; 7 bases line up with TRBD1. The CDR3 runs 15 residues. Losses at the gene ends were 0 bases for V and 6 bases for J; bases not matched to a gene: 7. Germline V CDR1 and CDR2: MNHEY, SVGAGI. Here the CDR3 reads CASSYSDRIASEAFF. CDR3 DNA: TGTGCCAGCAGTTACTCGGACAGGATAGCCTCTGAAGCTTTCTTT.

V and J are TRBV12-1 and TRBJ1-1. TRBV12-1 is labeled a pseudogene. This CDR3 contains 18 residues. The CDR3 region has the DNA TGTGCCAGCAGCTTTCTCCGGGCCCCACCTATTATCGACACTGAAGCTTTCTTT. Translated: CASSFLRAPPIIDTEAFF.

This clonotype was observed once. No conserved phenylalanine or tryptophan is present at the end of the CDR3, so a read error is the likely explanation. The gene calls are TRBV12-3 or TRBV12-4 and TRBJ2-2; D is perhaps TRBD1 (6 bases). This CDR3 has 14 amino acids. V lost 4 bases and J 5 bases, leaving 11 bases between the germline ends. The CDR3 protein is CASSYTGITGELFV. The CDR3, as DNA: TGTGCCAGCAGTTATACAGGGATTACCGGGGAGCTGTTTGTT.